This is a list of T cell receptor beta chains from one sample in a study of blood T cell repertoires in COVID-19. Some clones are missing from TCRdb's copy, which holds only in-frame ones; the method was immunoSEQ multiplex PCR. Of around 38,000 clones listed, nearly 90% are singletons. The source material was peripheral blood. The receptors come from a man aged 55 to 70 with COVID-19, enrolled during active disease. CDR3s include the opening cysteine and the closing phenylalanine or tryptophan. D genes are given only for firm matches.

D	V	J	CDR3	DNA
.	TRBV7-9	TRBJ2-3	CASSLVRWEPNTDTQYF	TGTGCCAGCAGCTTAGTTAGGTGGGAGCCGAACACAGATACGCAGTATTTT
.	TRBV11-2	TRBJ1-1	CASSLERGVEAFF	TGTGCCAGCAGCTTAGAACGGGGAGTTGAAGCTTTCTTT
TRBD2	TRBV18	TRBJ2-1	CASSPLAGLSYNEQFF	TGTGCCAGCTCACCCCTAGCGGGACTCTCCTACAATGAGCAGTTCTTC
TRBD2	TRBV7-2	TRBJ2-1	CASSLSHTSGNYEQFF	TGTGCCAGCAGCTTATCGCATACTAGCGGTAACTATGAGCAGTTCTTC
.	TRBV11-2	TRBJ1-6	CASSLDPGPNSPLHF	TGTGCCAGCAGCTTAGATCCAGGCCCTAATTCACCCCTCCACTTT
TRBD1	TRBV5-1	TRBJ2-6	CASSSWGTDSGANVLTF	TGCGCCAGCAGCTCTTGGGGGACAGACTCTGGGGCCAACGTCCTGACTTTC
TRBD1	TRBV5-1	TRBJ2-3	CASSLGSGGYSTDTQYF	TGCGCCAGCAGCCTAGGCTCAGGGGGCTATAGCACAGATACGCAGTATTTT
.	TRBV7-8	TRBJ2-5	CASSSRKGWQETQYF	TGTGCCAGCAGCTCCCGTAAGGGGTGGCAAGAGACCCAGTACTTC
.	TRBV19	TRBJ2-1	CASSDLNSYNEQFF	TGTGCCAGTTCTGACTTAAACTCCTACAATGAGCAGTTCTTC
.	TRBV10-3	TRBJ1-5	CATQDTTSNQPQHF	TGTGCCACCCAGGACACGACTAGCAATCAGCCCCAGCATTTT
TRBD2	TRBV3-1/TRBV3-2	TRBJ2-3	CASSPLLAGVPDTQYF	TGTGCCAGCAGCCCCCTACTAGCGGGAGTTCCAGATACGCAGTATTTT
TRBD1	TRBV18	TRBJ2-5	CASSPISGTGFGETQYF	TGTGCCAGCTCACCGATATCCGGGACAGGGTTTGGAGAGACCCAGTACTTC
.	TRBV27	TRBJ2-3	CASSFRSKRPDTQYF	TGTGCCAGCAGTTTTAGATCAAAGCGCCCAGATACGCAGTATTTT
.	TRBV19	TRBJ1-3	CASSKGLLSGNTIYF	TGTGCCAGTAGTAAGGGACTGCTCTCTGGAAACACCATATATTTT
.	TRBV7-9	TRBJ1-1	CASTSRETEAFF	TGTGCCAGCACCTCCCGGGAGACTGAAGCTTTCTTT
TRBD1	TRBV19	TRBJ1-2	CASSGTGDPNYGYTF	TGTGCCAGTAGTGGCACAGGGGATCCTAACTATGGCTACACCTTC